A selection of T cell receptor beta chains follows, all from one sample in a study of a mutant IDH1 vaccine in newly diagnosed glioma. Clones were sequenced by immunoSEQ multiplex PCR, and TCRdb holds only the in-frame ones, with some missing. Of 98,000 or so clones detected, roughly 89% appear once; the ten largest clones hold around 0.6%. Sequences were derived from PBMCs, sampled from a glioma patient treated with radiotherapy, temozolomide or both. Receptors were obtained from a woman in her forties or fifties with glioma. Each CDR3 is given with its conserved first and last residue. D genes are given only for firm matches. Clone size is shown for a subset of rows, as once, few, many or a class of expanded clone.

TRBJ2-7,TRBD1,TRBV5-1,once,CASSFRQGRGYEQYF,TGCGCCAGCAGCTTCAGACAGGGCAGGGGCTACGAGCAGTACTTC
TRBJ1-3,.,TRBV13,.,CASSLLGAGNTIYF,TGTGCCAGCAGCTTACTGGGGGCTGGAAACACCATATATTTT
TRBJ2-3,.,TRBV28,.,CASSRGTQYF,TGTGCCAGCAGCCGGGGTACGCAGTATTTT
TRBJ2-5,TRBD1,TRBV13,few,CASSPADRGETQYF,TGTGCCAGCAGCCCGGCGGACAGGGGAGAGACCCAGTACTTC
TRBJ2-7,.,TRBV7-8,.,CASSLAGREQYF,TGTGCCAGCAGCTTAGCGGGTAGGGAGCAGTACTTC
TRBJ2-2,.,TRBV28,once,CASSPGPSTGELFF,TGTGCCAGCAGTCCCGGACCGTCGACCGGGGAGCTGTTTTTT
TRBJ2-2,TRBD1,TRBV5-4,.,CASSFPGQFTGELFF,TGTGCCAGCAGCTTCCCGGGACAGTTTACCGGGGAGCTGTTTTTT
TRBJ1-4,.,TRBV7-8,.,CASSFGRFNEKLFF,TGTGCCAGCAGCTTCGGCAGATTCAATGAAAAACTGTTTTTT
TRBJ2-6,.,TRBV11-2,.,CASSLETAGANVLTF,TGTGCCAGCAGCTTAGAGACAGCCGGGGCCAACGTCCTGACTTTC
TRBJ1-2,TRBD1,TRBV5-1,.,CASSFWTGGSYGYTF,TGCGCCAGCAGCTTTTGGACAGGGGGCAGCTATGGCTACACCTTC
TRBJ2-7,.,TRBV5-1,.,CASSDSAYEQYF,TGCGCCAGCAGTGACAGCGCCTACGAGCAGTACTTC
TRBJ1-1,TRBD1,TRBV27,.,CASTANRGRWTEAFF,TGTGCCAGCACCGCCAACAGGGGGCGTTGGACTGAAGCTTTCTTT